A single sample gave rise to the 27 T cell receptor beta chains below, sequenced in a study of cytotoxic CD8 clonotypes in ibrutinib-treated CLL. Only in-frame clones appear in the TCRdb table, and some are missing; sequencing was by immunoSEQ multiplex PCR. The table records about 85,000 clones, roughly 80% of them present only once. The sequenced sample was PBMCs, obtained after 12 months of ibrutinib treatment. These receptor sequences come from a human donor with chronic lymphocytic leukemia.

The genes are TRBV28 and TRBJ2-1, with 7 bases fitting TRBD2. This CDR3 comprises 14 residues. Germline assignment: CDR1 MDHEN and CDR2 SYDVKM. With V trimmed by 6 bases and J by 4 bases, 6 bases remained unmatched. The CDR3 DNA is TGTGCCAGCAGCACCCTAGCGGCTTACAATGAGCAGTTCTTC. Its protein product is CASSTLAAYNEQFF.

V usage is TRBV7-2 and J usage is TRBJ1-5; perhaps TRBD1 as D (6 bases). From germline, CDR1 is SGHTA and CDR2 FQGNSA. This CDR3 region has 12 residues. V lost 7 bases and J lost 5, with 9 bases in between. This CDR3 reads CASTPGDQPQHF. The DNA of the CDR3 is TGTGCCAGCACCCCAGGGGATCAGCCCCAGCATTTT.

V and J are TRBV9 and TRBJ1-1; 7 bases agree with TRBD1. The germline gives CDR1 SGDLS, CDR2 YYNGEE. Trimming cost V 2 bases and J 8 bases; bases outside gene matches: 6. This CDR3 contains 13 residues. The CDR3 protein is CASSVGGGKEAFF. CDR3 DNA: TGTGCCAGCAGCGTGGGAGGGGGCAAGGAAGCTTTCTTT.

The chain employs TRBV27 and TRBJ1-1; 7 positions agree with TRBD1. Per the germline V gene, CDR1 is MNHEY and CDR2 is SMNVEV (reference sequence). CDR3 length: 13 amino acids. Trimming removed 6 bases from V and 6 bases from J; junction bases left unmatched: 7. The CDR3 bases are TGTGCCAGCAGCCGGGACAGAGTCGCTGAAGCTTTCTTT. Protein product: CASSRDRVAEAFF.

The chain employs TRBV15 and TRBJ2-7, with TRBD2 matching 8 bases. After removal of 5 bases from V and 4 bases from J, the junction contained 7 bases not matched to a gene. Per germline, CDR1 LNHNV and CDR2 YYDKDF (reference sequence). This CDR3 spans 14 amino acids. CDR3 protein: CATSPAGARYEQYF. The CDR3 bases are TGTGCCACCAGCCCAGCGGGAGCGCGGTACGAGCAGTACTTC. The whole variable domain, filled in from reference TRBV15 and TRBJ2-7, reads DAMVIQNPRYQVTQFGKPVTLSCSQTLNHNVMYWYQQKSSQAPKLLFHYYDKDFNNEADTPDNFQSRRPNTSFCFLDIRSPGLGDTAMYLCATSPAGARYEQYFGPGTRLTVT.

This chain links TRBV7-6 with TRBJ2-1; D may match TRBD1 or TRBD2 (5 bases each). Germline V lookup: CDR1 SGHVS, CDR2 FNYEAQ. The CDR3 has 14 residues. Trimming removed 5 bases at V and 9 bases at J, with 17 bases between. CDR3 residues: CASSPVGERGEQFF. CDR3 nucleotides: TGTGCCAGCAGCCCCGTGGGGGAGAGGGGTGAGCAGTTCTTC.

Only one count was recorded for this clone. This chain links TRBV7-8 with TRBJ1-1; a possible D gene is TRBD1 (5 bases). The V end lost 5 bases, the J end lost 6 bases, and 16 bases lay between the germline ends. This CDR3 region has 14 residues. The germline gives CDR1 SGHVS, CDR2 FQNEAQ. The CDR3 here is CASSPRGPGPEAFF. The CDR3 DNA is TGTGCCAGCAGCCCCCGGGGCCCTGGCCCTGAAGCTTTCTTT.

This chain connects TRBV29-1 to TRBJ2-1; tentative D call: TRBD1 (6 bases). Germline-derived CDR1 and CDR2 are SQVTM and ANQGSEA. The V end was cut by 7 bases, the J end by 9 bases, with 16 bases between. This CDR3 contains 12 residues. The CDR3 spells CSAYRVAGEQFF. CDR3 DNA: TGCAGCGCTTACAGGGTAGCCGGTGAGCAGTTCTTC.

This rearrangement joins TRBV11-2 to TRBJ1-4, with no clear D. The CDR3 covers 19 residues. The germline CDR1 and CDR2 sequences are SGHAT and FQNNGV. Trimming left V 5 bases short and J 0 bases short, with 22 bases between. CDR3 nucleotide sequence: TGTGCCAGCAGCCCAGGACGGATCACCTTGTTTGCAACTAATGAAAAACTGTTTTTT. Translating gives CASSPGRITLFATNEKLFF.

The V gene is TRBV19, the J gene TRBJ1-2; D perhaps matches TRBD1 (5 bases). The length of the CDR3 is 13 residues. Germline values: CDR1 LNHDA, CDR2 SQIVND (reference sequence). Trimming took 9 bases from V and 4 from J, leaving 15 bases between them. The CDR3 region is CASGGAGIYGYTF. DNA for the CDR3: TGTGCCAGCGGAGGGGCGGGGATCTATGGCTACACCTTC.

The V call is TRBV5-1, the J call TRBJ2-1; 12 nucleotides agree with TRBD1. This CDR3 is built from 15 residues. Trimming at V came to 4 bases and at J to 9 bases, leaving 8 bases not matched to a gene. Germline V lookup: CDR1 SGHRS, CDR2 YFSETQ. This CDR3 reads CASSPGQGAGGEQFF. In nucleotides, the CDR3 is TGCGCCAGCAGCCCGGGACAGGGGGCTGGCGGTGAGCAGTTCTTC.

The chain joins TRBV7-9 to TRBJ2-7; D tentatively reads TRBD1 or TRBD2 (5 bases each). The CDR3 covers 14 residues. Germline CDR1 is SEHNR and CDR2 is FQNEAQ (reference sequence). V lost 5 bases and J 3 bases, leaving 14 bases between the germline ends. The CDR3 loop reads CASSPRGRLYEQYF. CDR3 nucleotide sequence: TGTGCCAGCAGCCCTAGGGGACGGCTCTACGAGCAGTACTTC.

The chain uses TRBV30 and TRBJ1-2; D call uncertain. Germline loops: CDR1 GTSNPN, CDR2 SVGIG (reference sequence). This CDR3 is 13 amino acids long. Trimming took 2 bases from V and 3 from J, leaving 10 bases between them. CDR3 residues: CAWSPPGDYGYTF. CDR3 DNA sequence: TGTGCCTGGAGTCCTCCCGGGGACTATGGCTACACCTTC.

The chain links TRBV7-2 to TRBJ1-5; D is possibly TRBD1 (5 bases). Trimming took 5 bases from V and 4 from J, leaving 12 bases between them. The CDR3 is made up of 14 amino acids. Per the germline V gene, CDR1 is SGHTA and CDR2 is FQGNSA. The CDR3 DNA reads as TGTGCCAGCAGCCGCGGACACACAAATCAGCCCCAGCATTTT. Its protein is CASSRGHTNQPQHF.

This clone has a single count. The chain couples TRBV19 to TRBJ2-2; unclear D gene. The germline gives CDR1 LNHDA, CDR2 SQIVND (reference sequence). The V end lost 3 bases, the J end lost 0 bases, and 11 bases lay between the germline ends. The CDR3 is 16 residues long. The CDR3: CASSIMSSANTGELFF. In DNA form, the CDR3 reads TGTGCCAGTAGTATTATGTCTAGTGCGAACACCGGGGAGCTGTTTTTT.

This chain links TRBV7-6 with TRBJ2-5; D is perhaps TRBD2 (6 bases). The germline CDR1 and CDR2 sequences are SGHVS and FNYEAQ. The CDR3 extends over 13 amino acids. Deletions cut 5 bases from V and 5 bases from J, with 12 bases between. Written as DNA, the CDR3 is TGTGCCAGCAGCCACCCCGGGGGTGAGACCCAGTACTTC. This translates into CASSHPGGETQYF.

This clone has more than one count but fewer than ten. This rearrangement joins TRBV7-3 to TRBJ1-2; no clear D. With 5 bases removed from V and 4 bases from J, the gap between germline ends came to 11 bases. This CDR3 has 13 residues. In germline, CDR1 is SGHTA, CDR2 FQGTGA. The chain's CDR3 is CASSEGLSYGYTF. CDR3 DNA sequence: TGTGCCAGCAGCGAAGGATTGAGCTATGGCTACACCTTC.

This clone was seen ten or more times. The chain links TRBV2 to TRBJ2-5; 10 positions agree with TRBD2. The CDR3 sequence is 13 residues long. V trimming: 7 bases; J trimming: 4 bases; junction bases outside the gene matches: 3. From germline, CDR1 is SNHLY and CDR2 FYNNEI. The CDR3: CASKRGGRETQYF. The DNA of the CDR3 is TGTGCCAGCAAGCGGGGGGGGAGAGAGACCCAGTACTTC. The variable domain in full, completed from reference TRBV2 and TRBJ2-5, reads EPEVTQTPSHQVTQMGQEVILRCVPISNHLYFYWYRQILGQKVEFLVSFYNNEISEKSEIFDDQFSVERPDGSNFTLKIRSTKLEDSAMYFCASKRGGRETQYFGPGTRLLVL.

This chain uses TRBV10-3 with TRBJ1-4, with D possibly matching TRBD1 (6 bases). Trimming took 6 bases from V and 0 from J, leaving 11 bases between them. The CDR3 covers 15 residues. The V gene's germline CDR1 is ENHRY and CDR2 SYGVKD. This CDR3 is CAISSDRTTNEKLFF. As DNA, the CDR3 is TGTGCCATCAGCTCCGACAGGACAACTAATGAAAAACTGTTTTTT.

The table lists this clone with a few counts. The chain employs TRBV10-3 and TRBJ2-1; 11 bases are a match to TRBD2. The CDR3 is 18 amino acids. CDR1 ENHRY and CDR2 SYGVKD come from the germline V gene. Trimming removed 3 bases from V and 7 bases from J; junction bases left unmatched: 14. CDR3 DNA sequence: TGTGCCATCAGTGACCTAACTAGCGGGGGAACCGAGGGGAATGAGCAGTTCTTC. Residues: CAISDLTSGGTEGNEQFF.

J is TRBJ2-2 and V is TRBV2; maybe TRBD2 (5 bases). The CDR3 consists of 15 residues. V lost 8 bases, J lost 0 bases, and 13 bases lay in between. Germline V lookup: CDR1 SNHLY, CDR2 FYNNEI. Here the CDR3 DNA reads TGTGCCAGCCGGGGTGGGGTCTCGAACACCGGGGAGCTGTTTTTT. This codes for CASRGGVSNTGELFF. The full variable domain, completed using reference TRBV2 and TRBJ2-2, is EPEVTQTPSHQVTQMGQEVILRCVPISNHLYFYWYRQILGQKVEFLVSFYNNEISEKSEIFDDQFSVERPDGSNFTLKIRSTKLEDSAMYFCASRGGVSNTGELFFGEGSRLTVL.

This clone is a singleton in its sample. The J gene is TRBJ2-1, the V gene TRBV10-3, with TRBD2 identical over 7 bases. The germline V gene encodes CDR1 ENHRY and CDR2 SYGVKD. V trimming: 0 bases; J trimming: 7 bases; junction bases outside the gene matches: 6. This CDR3 has 15 residues. CDR3 amino acids: CAISESGRGGNEQFF. The CDR3 DNA reads as TGTGCCATCAGTGAGTCGGGCCGCGGGGGTAATGAGCAGTTCTTC.

This chain uses TRBV28 with TRBJ2-7; D tentatively fits TRBD1 or TRBD2 (5 bases each). V gave up 10 bases and J gave up 9 bases, with 28 bases separating them. In germline, CDR1 is MDHEN, CDR2 SYDVKM. CDR3 length: 15 amino acids. The CDR3 loop is CATRAPGPRARGQYF. CDR3 sequence (DNA): TGTGCCACCCGAGCCCCAGGGCCCAGAGCCCGGGGGCAGTACTTC.

The chain uses TRBV7-3 and TRBJ2-3; TRBD2 agrees at 14 bases. The CDR3 consists of 16 residues. From germline, CDR1 is SGHTA and CDR2 FQGTGA. The J segment lost 9 bases and the V segment lost 3 bases, leaving 8 bases of the junction unmatched. In nucleotides, the CDR3 is TGTGCCAGCAGCTTGGGACTAGCGGGGGCTCAGGGAACGCAGTATTTT. Residues: CASSLGLAGAQGTQYF.

This clone occurred once. The chain links TRBV11-2 to TRBJ2-1, with 8 bases lining up with TRBD2. The CDR3 spans 15 residues. Germline V gene sequence: CDR1 SGHAT, CDR2 FQNNGV. Trimming at V came to 5 bases and at J to 2 bases, leaving 5 bases not matched to a gene. The CDR3: CASSPTSGAYNEQFF. CDR3 nucleotides: TGTGCCAGCAGCCCTACTAGCGGCGCCTACAATGAGCAGTTCTTC.

The chain has TRBV7-2 and TRBJ2-7, with D unclear. The CDR3 loop spans 15 amino acids. V lost 2 bases, J lost 3 bases, and 14 bases lay in between. CDR1 SGHTA and CDR2 FQGNSA come from the germline V gene. The CDR3 region is CASSLIGGSFYEQYF. In DNA, the CDR3 is TGTGCCAGCAGCTTAATAGGCGGTTCGTTCTACGAGCAGTACTTC.

This chain links TRBV5-1 with TRBJ2-1; D uncertain. Trimming took off 4 bases at V and 12 bases at J, with 17 bases between the two ends. Germline lookup yields CDR1 SGHRS and CDR2 YFSETQ. The CDR3 is made up of 13 amino acids. The CDR3 region is CASSPDNGVRQFF. CDR3 coding DNA: TGCGCCAGCAGCCCAGACAATGGGGTTCGGCAGTTCTTC.